A selection of T cell receptor beta chains follows, all from one sample in a study of blood T cell repertoires in COVID-19. Assay: immunoSEQ multiplex PCR; the TCRdb copy retains only in-frame clones and omits some. In the table there are roughly 61,000 clones, 73% of which are singletons. The sequenced sample consisted of peripheral blood. All receptors derive from an older woman with acute or convalescent COVID-19. CDR3s include the opening cysteine and the closing phenylalanine or tryptophan. The D gene is left open where the match is weak. The size entry is marked missing in some rows and otherwise reads once, few, many or a size class.

D gene,CDR3 length,clone size,J gene,V gene,CDR3 DNA,CDR3 protein
NA,14,few,TRBJ1-1,TRBV10-2,TGCGCCAGCAGTGAGCCGGGTTTGGGTCGTGAAGCTTTCTTT,CASSEPGLGREAFF
TRBD1,16,NA,TRBJ2-3,TRBV30,TGTGCCTGGAGTGATTTAGGGACAGTAGGTACAGATACGCAGTATTTT,CAWSDLGTVGTDTQYF
NA,15,NA,TRBJ2-7,TRBV5-1,TGCGCCAGCAGCCTTATGGGGGCAGCCTTCTACGAGCAGTACTTC,CASSLMGAAFYEQYF
NA,17,NA,TRBJ1-1,TRBV10-2,TGCGCCAGCAGTGAGATCCCTACCATGAGTGAGAACACTGAAGCTTTCTTT,CASSEIPTMSENTEAFF
TRBD1,16,NA,TRBJ2-7,TRBV6-5,TGTGCCAGCAGTTACAAGTCTAGGGGGCCCTCCTACGAGCAGTACTTC,CASSYKSRGPSYEQYF
TRBD1,13,NA,TRBJ2-7,TRBV7-7,TGTGCTAGCAGCTTCGACAGGGGATCCGAGCAGTACTTC,CASSFDRGSEQYF
TRBD1,16,once,TRBJ1-6,TRBV3-1/TRBV3-2,TGTGCCAGCAGCCCATGGACAGGCCGCCCGGATTCACCCCTCCACTTT,CASSPWTGRPDSPLHF
TRBD2,15,many,TRBJ2-7,TRBV9,TGTGCCAGCAGCTCTAGCGGGGGTTTTACCTACGAGCAGTACTTC,CASSSSGGFTYEQYF
TRBD1,15,NA,TRBJ2-3,TRBV11-2,TGTGCCAGCAGCTCTGGACAGGGAGCAGGAGATACGCAGTATTTT,CASSSGQGAGDTQYF
TRBD1,14,NA,TRBJ2-7,TRBV5-1,TGCGCCAGCAGCGGAAGGGACAGCATCTACGAGCAGTACTTC,CASSGRDSIYEQYF
NA,14,NA,TRBJ1-5,TRBV9,TGTGCCAGCAGCGTAGGTGGCAGCAATCAGCCCCAGCATTTT,CASSVGGSNQPQHF
NA,15,NA,TRBJ1-3,TRBV6-2/TRBV6-3,TGTGCCAGCGGCCGGGGGGGAAGCTCTGGAAACACCATATATTTT,CASGRGGSSGNTIYF
TRBD1,14,many,TRBJ1-2,TRBV2,TGTGCCAGCAGGTCGACAGGGGGCGCGAACGGCTACACCTTC,CASRSTGGANGYTF
NA,12,few,TRBJ1-2,TRBV7-9,TGTGCCAGCAGCCCCCGCGGGGATGGCTACACCTTC,CASSPRGDGYTF
NA,16,NA,TRBJ1-1,TRBV7-8,TGTGCCAGCAGCTTAGGATCGTTGGCAATGAACACTGAAGCTTTCTTT,CASSLGSLAMNTEAFF
TRBD1,14,NA,TRBJ2-7,TRBV29-1,TGCAGCGTTGGGGGGACAGGGGGTTCCTACGAGCAGTACTTC,CSVGGTGGSYEQYF
NA,11,NA,TRBJ1-1,TRBV28,TGTGCCAGCACTACGGGCACTGAAGCTTTCTTT,CASTTGTEAFF
TRBD1,16,NA,TRBJ1-2,TRBV5-4,TGTGCCAGCAGCGTTAAATGGGACAGAGAATTCTATGGCTACACCTTC,CASSVKWDREFYGYTF
TRBD1,15,NA,TRBJ2-1,TRBV7-8,TGTGCCAGCAGCCCCGGACAGGGGACCTACAATGAGCAGTTCTTC,CASSPGQGTYNEQFF
TRBD1,14,many,TRBJ1-2,TRBV11-2,TGTGCCAGCAGCTTAAAACAGGGGCAGGAGGGCTACACCTTC,CASSLKQGQEGYTF
TRBD1,13,few,TRBJ2-1,TRBV24-1,TGTGCCACAGGGGACGACAGGGGCGATGAGCAGTTCTTC,CATGDDRGDEQFF
TRBD2,14,NA,TRBJ2-2,TRBV5-4,TGTGCCAGCAGCGTGGAAATCGGGAGGGGGGAGCTGTTTTTT,CASSVEIGRGELFF
TRBD1,17,NA,TRBJ1-4,TRBV19,TGTGCCAGTAGTAAATTAAACAGGGGGCCAACTAATGAAAAACTGTTTTTT,CASSKLNRGPTNEKLFF
TRBD1,14,NA,TRBJ2-5,TRBV27,TGTGCCAGCAGTTTCCTGGACAGGAGGGAGACCCAGTACTTC,CASSFLDRRETQYF
NA,13,NA,TRBJ2-5,TRBV2,TGTGCCAGCAGCGCTATTGCAAAAGAGACCCAGTACTTC,CASSAIAKETQYF
NA,14,medium-sized,TRBJ1-3,TRBV5-4,TGTGCCAGCAGCTTGGACCTAACTGGAAACACCATATATTTT,CASSLDLTGNTIYF
NA,15,NA,TRBJ1-5,TRBV11-2,TGTGCCAGCAGCTTAGATCCCGGGGGCAATCAGCCCCAGCATTTT,CASSLDPGGNQPQHF
NA,13,few,TRBJ1-5,TRBV7-2,TGTGCCAGCAGCTTTATAGAGGGTCAGCCCCAGCATTTT,CASSFIEGQPQHF
TRBD1,17,NA,TRBJ1-1,TRBV5-6,TGTGCCAGCACACCCGGACAGGTGGTCCTTGGGAACACTGAAGCTTTCTTT,CASTPGQVVLGNTEAFF
NA,13,NA,TRBJ2-2,TRBV12-3/TRBV12-4,TGTGCCACTTGGGCAGATCCCACCGGGGAGCTGTTTTTT,CATWADPTGELFF
TRBD1,15,NA,TRBJ1-5,TRBV20-1,TGCAGTGCTAGTGATACAGGGGGCTCGTATCAGCCCCAGCATTTT,CSASDTGGSYQPQHF
TRBD1,15,NA,TRBJ2-3,TRBV29-1,TGCAGCGTTCTCCTTAGGGACAGGGGCACAGATACGCAGTATTTT,CSVLLRDRGTDTQYF
TRBD2,14,few,TRBJ2-7,TRBV5-1,TGCGCCAGCAGCTTCTGGGAGGGGTCCTACGAGCAGTACTTC,CASSFWEGSYEQYF
NA,14,few,TRBJ1-2,TRBV5-1,TGCGCCAGCAGCTTGGGAGCGGGGGTAAAAGGCTACACCTTC,CASSLGAGVKGYTF
NA,14,NA,TRBJ2-3,TRBV19,TGTGCCAGTAGTATTACAGGGAGAGGAAATACGCAGTATTTT,CASSITGRGNTQYF
NA,15,NA,TRBJ1-1,TRBV9,TGTGCCAGCAGCGCATGGGGCCGGGCGAACACTGAAGCTTTCTTT,CASSAWGRANTEAFF
NA,16,NA,TRBJ1-5,TRBV19,TGTGCCAGTAGTCCCCGACGTTCGGGTCGTGGTCAGCCCCAGCATTTT,CASSPRRSGRGQPQHF
NA,19,once,TRBJ1-6,TRBV4-1,TGCGCCAGCAGCCAGGATAGGGCAGGGTTTGGGTCCTATAATTCACCCCTCCACTTT,CASSQDRAGFGSYNSPLHF
NA,14,once,TRBJ1-1,TRBV19,TGTGCCAGTAGTATTGGCAGGTTGAACACTGAAGCTTTCTTT,CASSIGRLNTEAFF
NA,14,NA,TRBJ1-2,TRBV2,TGTGCCAGCAGTGAAGTTGGCCCCTACTATGGCTACACCTTC,CASSEVGPYYGYTF
TRBD2,14,NA,TRBJ2-3,TRBV10-3,TGTGCCATCGGCGGGGGGGCGGGCACAGATACGCAGTATTTT,CAIGGGAGTDTQYF
NA,15,NA,TRBJ1-3,TRBV13,TGTGCCAGCAGCTATCCAGGGTCCTCTGGAAACACCATATATTTT,CASSYPGSSGNTIYF
NA,12,once,TRBJ1-1,TRBV5-1,TGCGCCAGCAGCTGGACCGGGATCGAAGCTTTCTTT,CASSWTGIEAFF
NA,13,NA,TRBJ1-2,TRBV12-3/TRBV12-4,TGTGCCAGCAGTATAAGCCCTTACTATGGCTACACCTTC,CASSISPYYGYTF
TRBD1,14,medium-sized,TRBJ1-5,TRBV11-2,TGTGCCAGCAGCTCTCAGGGGGCCTCTAAGCCCCAGCATTTT,CASSSQGASKPQHF
TRBD1,15,NA,TRBJ1-2,TRBV30,TGTGCCTGGAGTGCAACAGGGGCGGGAGGGTATGGCTACACCTTC,CAWSATGAGGYGYTF
TRBD1,15,NA,TRBJ2-3,TRBV2,TGTGCCAGCAGTGAATGGGACAGGGACTCCTATACGCAGTATTTT,CASSEWDRDSYTQYF
TRBD1,15,NA,TRBJ1-1,TRBV27,TGTGCCAGCAGTCGGACAGGGGTTATGAACACTGAAGCTTTCTTT,CASSRTGVMNTEAFF
TRBD2,17,NA,TRBJ2-3,TRBV9,TGTGCCAGCCGGAGGGGGCTAGCGGGGGCCAGCACAGATACGCAGTATTTT,CASRRGLAGASTDTQYF
TRBD1,17,NA,TRBJ1-1,TRBV10-2,TGCGCCAGCGTTTCAGGGGGTACAAGGCCCCCAAACACTGAAGCTTTCTTT,CASVSGGTRPPNTEAFF
NA,16,NA,TRBJ2-6,TRBV6-6,TGTGCCAGCAGTCGAACGGAGAGCTCTGGGGCCAACGTCCTGACTTTC,CASSRTESSGANVLTF
TRBD1,15,NA,TRBJ1-1,TRBV6-5,TGTGCCAGCAGCCCCCGGGACAGGGGTAACACTGAAGCTTTCTTT,CASSPRDRGNTEAFF
TRBD1,19,NA,TRBJ2-6,TRBV4-1,TGCGCCAGCAGCCAGACCGGGACAGTTGGGCCCCTCGGGGCCAACGTCCTGACTTTC,CASSQTGTVGPLGANVLTF
TRBD2,16,NA,TRBJ2-1,TRBV5-1,TGCGCCAGCAGCTTGGGACCTAGCGGGGGGCTCAATGAGCAGTTCTTC,CASSLGPSGGLNEQFF
TRBD2,15,NA,TRBJ2-7,TRBV10-2,TGCGCCAGCAGTGCCCTGACTAGCGGGGGAGGCGAGCAGTACTTC,CASSALTSGGGEQYF
NA,16,NA,TRBJ1-3,TRBV15,TGTGCCACCAGCAGAGTGATGGGGGCAGCTGGAAACACCATATATTTT,CATSRVMGAAGNTIYF